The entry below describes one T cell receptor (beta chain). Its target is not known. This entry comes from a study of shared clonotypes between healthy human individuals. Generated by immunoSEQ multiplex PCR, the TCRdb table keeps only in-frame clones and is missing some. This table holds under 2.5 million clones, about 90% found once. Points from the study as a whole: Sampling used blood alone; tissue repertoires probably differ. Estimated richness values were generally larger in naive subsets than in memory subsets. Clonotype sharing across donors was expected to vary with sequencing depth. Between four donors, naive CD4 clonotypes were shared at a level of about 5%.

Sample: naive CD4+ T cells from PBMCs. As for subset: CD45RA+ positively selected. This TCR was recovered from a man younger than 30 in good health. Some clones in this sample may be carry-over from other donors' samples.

CDR3 region: CASTLPHTDTQYF. CDR3 sequence (DNA): TGTGCCAGCACCCTACCCCATACAGATACGCAGTATTTT. V and J are TRBV6-5 and TRBJ2-3; D is unclear. CDR1 is MNHEY and CDR2 is SVGAGI in the germline V gene. V was cut by 7 bases and J by 3 bases, with 11 bases left in between. The CDR3 spans 13 residues.